This TCR beta chain was found in a study of monozygotic twins with inflammatory bowel disease (dated by TCRdb to the late 2010s). Study-wide context: A total of about 28 monozygotic twin pairs were included in the full study, comprising nine German pairs (four IBD-concordant, five IBD-discordant) and 19 IBD-discordant Danish pairs. Within discordant pairs, disease-associated traits were sought mainly by comparing IBD patients with their genetically identical healthy co-twins. Each individual had, on average, about 151 000 unique TCRalpha sequences and 181 000 unique TCRbeta sequences available for analysis. Here is what the overall study found, with its caveats: The results gave no support for a single strong signal or clonotype linked to IBD. Compared with healthy twins, IBD patients had fewer clonotypes in common with other individuals, a difference most pronounced in patients showing signs of disease activity. Distinction between different T cell subtypes could not be achieved in the analysis. Background noise and inter-individual variability may have been introduced into the repertoires by the differing immunosuppressive treatments among patients. Concordant and discordant twins showed no difference in repertoire similarity, possibly because of limited statistical power. Measured by the inverse Simpson index, TCRbeta repertoire diversity was lower in IBD patients than in their healthy co-twins.

From each donor, a roughly 2.7 ml peripheral blood sample was collected into PAXgene tubes and kept at -80 degrees C. Without any T cell sorting, total RNA was extracted from whole blood using the PAXgene blood miRNA kit on an automated QIAcube. Peripheral blood from monozygotic twin pairs who were concordant or discordant for inflammatory bowel disease underwent deep TCRalpha and TCRbeta repertoire profiling using unique molecular barcoding. For every twin pair, smoking habits were documented, and each individual was categorised as a current, former or never smoker. A word on this clonotype: What antigen it recognizes has not been identified.

To prepare the library, 5' RACE was applied. The input for every TCR library was around 3.5 ug of total RNA. For each sample, cDNA was synthesized in eight separate reactions using SMARTScribe reverse transcriptase. During cDNA synthesis, template switching introduced unique molecular identifiers that contained a 6-nucleotide sample barcode. TCRalpha and TCRbeta cDNA was amplified in two nested PCRs of about 17 and 10 cycles, and bead purification was carried out after each PCR. Before amplification, the cDNA was both treated with uracil DNA-glycosylase and purified with the QIAquick PCR purification kit. In the second PCR, Illumina TruSeq-compatible adapters and sample-specific barcodes were added. TapeStation and Qubit were used to check library quality and concentration, and around 4.5 ng of each library went into the pool. Sequencing of the pooled libraries was done on an Illumina HiSeq2500 single-index Rapid Run using custom sequencing primers and 2 x 100 bp reads. The published analysis was carried out like this. MiGEC version 1.2.6 was used for UMI-based consensus assembly, which corrected PCR and sequencing errors. V(D)J alignment, clonotype assembly and CDR3 extraction were performed with MiXCR version 2.1.1. To normalise gene usage, clonotype sharing and MAIT/NKT TCR abundance, the top 1000, 10 000 and 20 000 clonotypes in each sample were analysed. After downsampling to 27 000 UMIs, diversity was calculated as the inverse Simpson index using the vegan R package. Paired Mann-Whitney U tests were applied to discordant twin pairs, and Benjamini-Hochberg correction was used for multiple testing. TCRdb reprocessed the reads and lists each CDR3 protein sequence as a single entry, with no DNA. TCRdb's processing, not the authors', yielded these V and J calls. The data table for this sample lists about 210,000 distinct CDR3 sequences. The ten largest clones add up to less than 2% of the sample.

Looking up the germline V gene yields CDR1 SGDLS and CDR2 YYNGEE. The CDR3 starts with the cysteine, ends with the phenylalanine, and has 15 residues. DNA is not on record. Specimen: blood. This receptor was taken from a human donor with ulcerative colitis or Crohn's disease, or a healthy co-twin of an affected twin (not recorded which). The rearranged chain carries TRBV9 and TRBJ2-7; without DNA, the TCRdb call of TRBD1 cannot be checked. The CDR3 sequence is CASSVGTGAVYEQYF.